The source of this T cell receptor beta chain is a study of cytomegalovirus exposure and HLA in healthy donors. With 60 Vbeta and 13 Jbeta primers, the PCR was carried out. This table comes from immunoSEQ multiplex PCR, and its TCRdb copy is limited to in-frame clones, with some not included. The sample gives more than 95,000 clones, more than 75% of which show up once; about 1.8% is in the top ten. This clone has just one count. Germline assignment: CDR1 SGHAT and CDR2 FQNNGV. The CDR3 totals 14 residues. V gave up 5 bases and J gave up 4 bases, with 14 bases separating them. The origin of this receptor is a man aged 18 to 29 in good health and CMV-seronegative. The chain links TRBV11-2 to TRBJ1-2; D is unresolved. Sequencing was done on a sample of PBMCs. CDR3 loop: CASSATRSGYGYTF. Here the CDR3 DNA reads TGTGCCAGCAGCGCTACAAGATCGGGCTATGGCTACACCTTC.